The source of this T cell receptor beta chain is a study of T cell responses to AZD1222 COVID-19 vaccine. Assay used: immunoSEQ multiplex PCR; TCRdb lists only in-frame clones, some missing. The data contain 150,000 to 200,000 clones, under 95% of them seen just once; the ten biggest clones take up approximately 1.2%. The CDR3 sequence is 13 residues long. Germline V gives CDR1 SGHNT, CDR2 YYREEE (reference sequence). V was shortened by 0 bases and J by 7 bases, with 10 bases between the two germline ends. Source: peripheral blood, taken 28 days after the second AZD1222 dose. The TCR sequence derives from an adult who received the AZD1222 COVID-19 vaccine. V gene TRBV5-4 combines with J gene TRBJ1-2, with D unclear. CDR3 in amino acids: CASSLGSSSGYTF. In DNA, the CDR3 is TGTGCCAGCAGCTTGGGAAGTAGTTCTGGCTACACCTTC.